Listed below are T cell receptor beta chains from one sample, sequenced in a study of cytomegalovirus exposure and HLA in healthy donors. Data came from immunoSEQ multiplex PCR; TCRdb stores just in-frame clones and leaves some out. The sample comprises about 170,000 clones, roughly 70% of which are singletons, and about 1.6% rests with the top ten. Source material: PBMCs. The receptors were gathered from a girl aged 10 to 17 in good health and CMV-seronegative. Each CDR3 is given with its conserved first and last residue. A D gene is named only where the DNA matches it firmly. Some rows have no size entry. The others give once, few or many, or a class for an expanded clone.

size	length	D	V	J	CDR3	DNA
.	17	TRBD1	TRBV5-1	TRBJ1-1	CASSLGVGGRQNTEAFF	TGCGCCAGCAGCTTGGGAGTAGGGGGCAGACAGAACACTGAAGCTTTCTTT
once	16	TRBD2	TRBV6-6	TRBJ2-1	CASSFNSGGALDEQFF	TGTGCCAGCAGTTTCAATAGCGGGGGGGCTCTGGATGAGCAGTTCTTC
.	12	.	TRBV9	TRBJ2-7	CASSTGQNEQYF	TGTGCCAGCAGCACAGGACAGAACGAGCAGTACTTC
.	16	.	TRBV29-1	TRBJ2-5	CSVEVGSSGTQETQYF	TGCAGCGTTGAAGTGGGGAGCTCCGGGACACAAGAGACCCAGTACTTC
.	13	.	TRBV4-1	TRBJ2-3	CASSQDYDGGQYF	TGCGCCAGCAGCCAAGATTATGACGGAGGGCAGTATTTT
.	13	.	TRBV6-5	TRBJ1-6	CAIRSSYNSPLHF	TGTGCCATCCGGAGCTCTTATAATTCACCCCTCCACTTT
.	15	TRBD1	TRBV28	TRBJ1-6	CASSQGDRINSPLHF	TGTGCCAGCAGCCAAGGGGACAGGATCAATTCACCCCTCCACTTT
.	13	TRBD1	TRBV6-5	TRBJ1-2	CASSQGAGSGYTF	TGTGCCAGCAGCCAGGGGGCAGGTTCTGGCTACACCTTC
.	14	TRBD1	TRBV19	TRBJ2-7	CASSMWTGDTEQYF	TGTGCCAGTAGTATGTGGACAGGGGATACCGAGCAGTACTTC
.	14	TRBD2	TRBV6-1	TRBJ2-3	CASARTSGADTQYF	TGTGCCAGCGCACGGACTAGCGGGGCAGATACGCAGTATTTT
.	14	.	TRBV6-1	TRBJ2-7	CASSEMGAGYEQYF	TGTGCCAGCAGTGAAATGGGGGCTGGCTACGAGCAGTACTTC
.	13	TRBD1	TRBV18	TRBJ1-6	CASSPDRDSPLHF	TGTGCCAGCTCACCAGACAGGGATTCACCCCTCCACTTT
.	17	TRBD1	TRBV23-1	TRBJ1-1	CASRSPDTGGRGTEAFF	TGCGCCAGCAGGTCACCCGATACAGGGGGAAGGGGCACTGAAGCTTTCTTT
.	14	.	TRBV28	TRBJ1-5	CATSPERGNQPQHF	TGTGCCACCTCTCCAGAGAGGGGGAATCAGCCCCAGCATTTT
.	15	TRBD1	TRBV27	TRBJ2-3	CASSLTGTATDTQYF	TGTGCCAGCAGTCTCACCGGGACAGCTACAGATACGCAGTATTTT
.	13	.	TRBV7-6	TRBJ1-6	CASSVRGNSPLHF	TGTGCCAGCAGCGTCCGCGGGAATTCACCCCTCCACTTT
.	15	TRBD1	TRBV6-5	TRBJ2-1	CASNIRGQGHNEQFF	TGTGCCAGCAACATAAGGGGACAGGGGCACAATGAGCAGTTCTTC
.	19	.	TRBV7-3	TRBJ2-7	CASSLISSSGEGSSYEQYF	TGTGCCAGCAGCTTAATATCGTCTTCAGGGGAGGGTAGCTCCTACGAGCAGTACTTC
few	15	.	TRBV6-1	TRBJ2-3	CASIMAGGSTDTQYF	TGTGCCAGCATTATGGCCGGAGGATCCACAGATACGCAGTATTTT
.	15	.	TRBV5-1	TRBJ1-5	CASSLEGVSNQPQHF	TGCGCCAGCAGCTTAGAGGGGGTGAGCAATCAGCCCCAGCATTTT
.	13	TRBD1	TRBV27	TRBJ1-1	CASSFWTGAEAFF	TGTGCCAGCAGTTTCTGGACAGGAGCTGAAGCTTTCTTT
.	14	.	TRBV29-1	TRBJ1-5	CSVGAGLVGQPQHF	TGCAGCGTTGGGGCAGGGTTGGTCGGTCAGCCCCAGCATTTT
.	14	TRBD1	TRBV5-1	TRBJ2-5	CASSIQGPMETQYF	TGCGCCAGCAGTATACAGGGGCCGATGGAGACCCAGTACTTC
.	15	.	TRBV29-1	TRBJ1-4	CSAVRGHLGNEKLFF	TGCAGCGCCGTGCGGGGGCATTTGGGCAATGAAAAACTGTTTTTT
.	16	.	TRBV4-1	TRBJ1-4	CASSHRPGEGGEKLFF	TGCGCCAGCAGCCACCGACCCGGGGAGGGAGGGGAAAAACTGTTTTTT
.	15	TRBD1	TRBV5-4	TRBJ2-7	CASSVGGQGVYEQYF	TGTGCCAGCAGTGTTGGTGGACAGGGGGTGTACGAGCAGTACTTC
few	15	.	TRBV21-1	TRBJ1-1	CASSKTGVGRTEAFF	TGTGCCAGCAGCAAGACAGGGGTCGGAAGAACTGAAGCTTTCTTT
.	15	.	TRBV5-1	TRBJ2-2	CASSLSPANTGELFF	TGCGCCAGCAGCTTGTCCCCCGCGAACACCGGGGAGCTGTTTTTT
once	17	.	TRBV9	TRBJ1-1	CASSVVQGRNPNTEAFF	TGTGCCAGCAGCGTAGTTCAGGGAAGAAACCCGAACACTGAAGCTTTCTTT
.	15	.	TRBV2	TRBJ2-3	CASSEAPGVTDTQYF	TGTGCCAGCAGTGAAGCACCGGGGGTCACAGATACGCAGTATTTT
few	15	.	TRBV27	TRBJ2-3	CASSLTRVSTDTQYF	TGTGCCAGCAGTTTGACCAGGGTTAGCACAGATACGCAGTATTTT
.	14	TRBD2	TRBV14	TRBJ2-1	CASSQYTTSGEQFF	TGTGCCAGCAGCCAATACACGACTAGCGGGGAGCAGTTCTTC
.	12	TRBD1	TRBV30	TRBJ1-2	CAWRGTDYGYTF	TGTGCCTGGAGGGGGACAGACTATGGCTACACCTTC
.	14	.	TRBV7-9	TRBJ1-2	CASIRPGQSYGYTF	TGTGCCAGCATACGACCCGGACAGAGCTATGGCTACACCTTC
.	14	TRBD1	TRBV10-3	TRBJ2-3	CAISADRSTDTQYF	TGTGCCATCAGCGCGGACAGGAGCACAGATACGCAGTATTTT
.	12	.	TRBV7-9	TRBJ1-5	CASSFQNQPQHF	TGTGCCAGCAGCTTCCAGAATCAGCCCCAGCATTTT
.	15	TRBD2	TRBV29-1	TRBJ2-1	CSSRASGGADNEQFF	TGCAGCTCCCGGGCTAGCGGGGGGGCGGACAATGAGCAGTTCTTC
.	14	.	TRBV6-6	TRBJ1-4	CASSLGTPNEKLFF	TGTGCCAGCAGTTTGGGCACCCCAAATGAAAAACTGTTTTTT
.	15	.	TRBV18	TRBJ1-1	CASSPGEGLNTEAFF	TGTGCCAGCTCCCCCGGGGAGGGATTGAACACTGAAGCTTTCTTT
.	16	TRBD1	TRBV7-9	TRBJ2-1	CASSPRQGSSYNEQFF	TGTGCCAGCAGCCCCCGACAGGGAAGCTCCTACAATGAGCAGTTCTTC
.	14	TRBD2	TRBV10-3	TRBJ2-3	CAITPAGGTDTQYF	TGTGCCATCACCCCAGCGGGGGGCACAGATACGCAGTATTTT
.	16	.	TRBV6-5	TRBJ1-1	CASSFTSSPRNTEAFF	TGTGCCAGCAGTTTCACTTCAAGCCCCCGCAACACTGAAGCTTTCTTT
once	15	.	TRBV5-1	TRBJ2-1	CASSLAVSGYNEQFF	TGCGCCAGCAGCTTGGCAGTTAGCGGTTACAATGAGCAGTTCTTC
.	19	TRBD1	TRBV7-9	TRBJ1-1	CASSSDLGDRTMMNTEAFF	TGTGCCAGCAGCTCCGACCTAGGGGACAGAACCATGATGAACACTGAAGCTTTCTTT
.	17	TRBD1	TRBV5-1	TRBJ2-1	CASSWVGDRGSYNEQFF	TGCGCCAGCAGCTGGGTAGGGGACAGGGGGTCCTACAATGAGCAGTTCTTC
.	13	.	TRBV4-1	TRBJ1-1	CASSQDSPGRAFF	TGCGCCAGCAGCCAAGACAGTCCCGGGAGGGCTTTCTTT
.	15	TRBD1	TRBV30	TRBJ1-2	CAWSVMTGGLPGYTF	TGTGCCTGGAGTGTAATGACAGGGGGCCTACCTGGCTACACCTTC
.	16	TRBD2	TRBV5-6	TRBJ2-3	CASSLESGGATDTQYF	TGTGCCAGCAGCTTGGAGAGCGGGGGGGCTACAGATACGCAGTATTTT
.	17	TRBD1	TRBV19	TRBJ1-3	CASSIETGQSSGNTIYF	TGTGCCAGTAGTATAGAGACGGGACAGAGCTCTGGAAACACCATATATTTT
few	14	TRBD2	TRBV6-5	TRBJ2-1	CASSYRGGLNEQFF	TGTGCCAGCAGTTACCGCGGGGGGCTAAATGAGCAGTTCTTC
.	15	.	TRBV7-9	TRBJ2-5	CASSPVRVPRETQYF	TGTGCCAGCAGCCCCGTCCGGGTACCCCGAGAGACCCAGTACTTC